A selection of T cell receptor beta chains follows, all from one sample in a study of CD8 T cells in Susac syndrome. TCRdb re-derived calls from the immunoSEQ multiplex PCR reads in MiXCR, one entry per CDR3 protein. The sample has 150,000 to 200,000 distinct CDR3 sequences; approximately 94% are singletons. The sample comprised CD4+ T cells from PBMCs. Receptors were obtained from a human donor with Susac syndrome. The CDR3 runs from the conserved cysteine through the conserved F or W. D genes are given only for firm matches. Rows give clone size only sometimes, using once, few, many, or a class for an expanded clone.

abundance	d_gene	v_gene	j_gene	CDR3nt	CDR3aa
NA	NA	TRBV18	TRBJ2-3	TGTGCCAGCTCACCGGTCGAAGGCACAGATACGCAGTATTTT	CASSPVEGTDTQYF
NA	NA	TRBV30	TRBJ2-1	TGTGCCTGGAGTACCCGCCGAGCCCCCTCCTACAATGAGCAGTTCTTC	CAWSTRRAPSYNEQFF
NA	NA	TRBV30	TRBJ2-3	TGTGCCTGGAGTGCAGGCGGGAGCACAGATACGCAGTATTTT	CAWSAGGSTDTQYF
NA	NA	TRBV20-1	TRBJ1-1	TGCAGTGCTATTTTGACAGGGAACACTGAAGCTTTCTTT	CSAILTGNTEAFF
NA	NA	TRBV7-3	TRBJ2-2	TGTGCCAGCAGCTCGGATCCGGGCCTGAACACCGGGGAGCTGTTTTTT	CASSSDPGLNTGELFF
once	TRBD2	TRBV4-3	TRBJ2-1	TGCGCCAGCAGCCAAGATGGACGGCTAGCGGGGCCCAGTGAGCAGTTCTTC	CASSQDGRLAGPSEQFF
NA	NA	TRBV12-3/TRBV12-4	TRBJ1-2	TGTGCCAGCAGTTCGAGCGGGGCCCATGGCTACACCTTC	CASSSSGAHGYTF
NA	NA	TRBV30	TRBJ2-3	TGTGCCTGTAAGACAGGTTCAATCACAGATACGCAGTATTTT	CACKTGSITDTQYF
NA	TRBD1	TRBV5-1	TRBJ2-5	TGCGCCAGCAGCTTTTTACCGGGACAGGGGGAGACCCAGTACTTC	CASSFLPGQGETQYF
NA	TRBD1	TRBV12-3/TRBV12-4	TRBJ2-2	TGTGCCAGCAGTTCCCGGGACAGGGGCACCGGGGAGCTGTTTTTT	CASSSRDRGTGELFF
NA	NA	TRBV7-9	TRBJ2-1	TGTGCCAGCAGCTTGTCCCCCCCTAACCGGGACAATTACAATGAGCAGTTCTTC	CASSLSPPNRDNYNEQFF
NA	NA	TRBV30	TRBJ2-7	TGTGCCTGGAGTGTCGGGGGTGGTTCCTACGAGCAGTACTTC	CAWSVGGGSYEQYF
once	NA	TRBV20-1	TRBJ2-3	TGCAGTGCTAGCGGCAGGGTCGGGACAGATACGCAGTATTTT	CSASGRVGTDTQYF
NA	NA	TRBV7-8	TRBJ2-7	TGTGCCAGCAGCTTTTTGTCATCCTACGAGCAGTACTTC	CASSFLSSYEQYF
NA	NA	TRBV6-5	TRBJ1-5	TGTGCCAGCAGTTACTCGAGCGCGGGCAATCAGCCCCAGCATTTT	CASSYSSAGNQPQHF
NA	TRBD1	TRBV20-1	TRBJ1-2	TGCAGTGCTAGAGCTTCCGACAGGGCCAACTATGGCTACACCTTC	CSARASDRANYGYTF
NA	NA	TRBV20-1	TRBJ1-6	TGCAGTGCTAGAGACAGGGTCGGTTCCTATAATTCACCCCTCCACTTT	CSARDRVGSYNSPLHF
NA	NA	TRBV5-8	TRBJ1-5	TGTGCCAGCAGCGCGAACAGATATCAGCCCCAGCATTTT	CASSANRYQPQHF
NA	NA	TRBV7-2	TRBJ1-5	TGTGCCAGCAGCTTAGCCCTCCCAGGGGGCAATCAGCCCCAGCATTTT	CASSLALPGGNQPQHF
NA	NA	TRBV7-9	TRBJ1-4	TGTGCCAGCAGCTTAGCAGTAGCGGCGGACAATAATGAAAAACTGTTTTTT	CASSLAVAADNNEKLFF
few	TRBD2	TRBV28	TRBJ2-1	TGTGCCAGCAGTCTATTCACTAGCGGAGGATTCAATGAGCAGTTCTTC	CASSLFTSGGFNEQFF
NA	NA	TRBV7-2	TRBJ2-7	TGTGCCAGCAGCTTATGGCCCCAGAACGAGCAGTACTTC	CASSLWPQNEQYF
NA	NA	TRBV7-3	TRBJ2-1	TGTGCCAGCAGCTTTCAGGGTGGGGATAGTGAGCAGTTCTTC	CASSFQGGDSEQFF
NA	NA	TRBV4-1	TRBJ2-5	TGCGCCAGCAGCCAGAGGGAACTCGAAGAGACCCAGTACTTC	CASSQRELEETQYF
NA	NA	TRBV20-1	TRBJ1-2	TGCAGTGCTAGAGATCAGGCGCAGGGAGCGACAGATGGCTACACCTTC	CSARDQAQGATDGYTF
NA	TRBD2	TRBV2	TRBJ2-1	TGTGCCAGCACAGGGTCTAGCGGTTACAATGAGCAGTTCTTC	CASTGSSGYNEQFF
NA	TRBD1	TRBV3-1	TRBJ1-6	TGTGCCAGCAGCCAAGAAGGGACAGTGACATCACCCCTCCACTTT	CASSQEGTVTSPLHF
NA	TRBD2	TRBV2	TRBJ2-5	TGTGCCAGCCTCCTCTTAAGGTTGACTAGCGGGGGAGCAGAGACCCAGTACTTC	CASLLLRLTSGGAETQYF
once	NA	TRBV19	TRBJ1-2	TGTGCCAGTAAGGACAGACCTTATGGCTACACCTTC	CASKDRPYGYTF
NA	TRBD2	TRBV29-1	TRBJ2-1	TGCAGCATTCTGGGGAGGGCCAATGAGCAGTTCTTC	CSILGRANEQFF
NA	NA	TRBV3-1	TRBJ2-6	TGTGCCAGCAGCCAAGATTGGGCCAACGTCCTGACTTTC	CASSQDWANVLTF
NA	TRBD1	TRBV12-3/TRBV12-4	TRBJ1-1	TGTGCCAGCAGTTGGGGACAGGGGGCCGCTTTCTTT	CASSWGQGAAFF
NA	NA	TRBV2	TRBJ2-3	TGTGCCAGCAGTGATGAGGTTGCAGATACGCAGTATTTT	CASSDEVADTQYF
NA	NA	TRBV28	TRBJ2-7	TGTGCCAGCAGCACGACGGGGGAAGGGTACGAGCAGTACTTC	CASSTTGEGYEQYF
NA	NA	TRBV20-1	TRBJ1-1	TGCAGTGCTAGATCTCGGGCTGCTGAAGCTTTCTTT	CSARSRAAEAFF
NA	NA	TRBV7-2	TRBJ2-3	TGTGCCAGCAGCTCATGGGGGGGCGGGACAGATACGCAGTATTTT	CASSSWGGGTDTQYF
few	NA	TRBV7-8	TRBJ1-5	TGTGCCAGCAGCGCCGACGGCAGACTCAATCAGCCCCAGCATTTT	CASSADGRLNQPQHF
NA	NA	TRBV5-1	TRBJ2-1	TGCGCCAGCACCGCAGCGGAGAGGGGTGAGCAGTTCTTC	CASTAAERGEQFF
NA	TRBD1	TRBV29-1	TRBJ1-2	TGCAGCGTAATTACAGGGGAAACGATCTATGGCTACACCTTC	CSVITGETIYGYTF
NA	TRBD2	TRBV7-3	TRBJ2-1	TGTGCCAGCAGCTTAACCGGGGGGTTGGGCTACAATGAGCAGTTCTTC	CASSLTGGLGYNEQFF
NA	NA	TRBV15	TRBJ1-4	TGTGCCACCAGCAGAGATACAGGGAAAGAAAAACTGTTTTTT	CATSRDTGKEKLFF
NA	NA	TRBV12-3/TRBV12-4	TRBJ2-1	TGTGCCAGCAGTGTCTCCCCGGGCCCAAAGGAGTTCTTC	CASSVSPGPKEFF
NA	NA	TRBV20-1	TRBJ1-1	TGCAGTGCTCTGTCCCGTTACACAGGAAAACGTAAAGATTTGAACACTGAAGCTTTCTTT	CSALSRYTGKRKDLNTEAFF
NA	TRBD1	TRBV25-1	TRBJ2-2	TGTGCCAGCAGTTCCAAGGACAGGGTGAACACCGGGGAGCTGTTTTTT	CASSSKDRVNTGELFF
NA	NA	TRBV11-2	TRBJ2-2	TGTGCCAGCAGCCGACTAGTCAACACCGGGGAGCTGTTTTTT	CASSRLVNTGELFF
NA	NA	TRBV5-1	TRBJ1-2	TGCGCCAGCAGCTTGGAAAGAGCTAACTATGGCTACACCTTC	CASSLERANYGYTF
NA	NA	TRBV12-3/TRBV12-4	TRBJ1-4	TGTGCCAGCAGTACCGACAGGGAAAAACTGTTTTTT	CASSTDREKLFF
NA	NA	TRBV20-1	TRBJ2-5	TGCAGTGCTCCTATCCCTTTTAGGGGCGGGGAGACCCAGTACTTC	CSAPIPFRGGETQYF
NA	TRBD2	TRBV30	TRBJ2-7	TGTGCCTGGAGGCGTCCTACTAGCGACTCCTACGAGCAGTACTTC	CAWRRPTSDSYEQYF
NA	NA	TRBV5-1	TRBJ2-1	TGCGCCAGCAGCTTGGTAGGACAGAACAATGAGCAGTTCTTC	CASSLVGQNNEQFF
NA	NA	TRBV7-2	TRBJ2-5	TGTGCCAGCACCCAGAAGGGCAGCCAAGAGACCCAGTACTTC	CASTQKGSQETQYF
NA	NA	TRBV20-1	TRBJ2-1	TGCAGTGCTAGAGATAGAGTTCTAGGAACCCGTGAGCAGTTCTTC	CSARDRVLGTREQFF
few	NA	TRBV3-1	TRBJ1-2	TGTGCCAGCAGCCACCGGGACGGAGACTATGGCTACACCTTC	CASSHRDGDYGYTF
NA	NA	TRBV20-1	TRBJ2-5	TGCAGTGTACGCAGAGTACAAGAGACCCAGTACTTC	CSVRRVQETQYF
NA	NA	TRBV23-1	TRBJ2-5	TGCGCCAGCAGTCAATGGGAGTACCAAGAGACCCAGTACTTC	CASSQWEYQETQYF
NA	TRBD2	TRBV20-1	TRBJ2-5	TGCAGTGCTTTAAATGAGGCTAGCGGGGGGGAGACCCAGTACTTC	CSALNEASGGETQYF
NA	NA	TRBV4-3	TRBJ2-5	TGCGCCAGCAGCCAAGACTACGGGTCTAGCTACCAAGAGACCCAGTACTTC	CASSQDYGSSYQETQYF
NA	NA	TRBV7-3	TRBJ2-5	TGTGCCAGCAGCCCAGGACAGTCCGGGGAGACCCAGTACTTC	CASSPGQSGETQYF